Below, 13 T cell receptor beta chains from the same sample are listed, as sequenced in a study of T-cell memory formation after mild COVID-19. In TCRdb, the 5' RACE reads were re-called with MiXCR into one record per CDR3 protein. This sample carries about 290,000 distinct CDR3 sequences, 18% of them seen once, and the ten largest clones take more than 20%. Sample: PBMCs or a T cell subset sorted from them (not recorded which). Receptor source: a man younger than 30 who had mild COVID-19 (a few samples of this study predate the infection). Cell type and time point are not known.

This clonotype showed up just a few times. A much bigger clone sits one base away, suggesting this may be a read error. The chain combines TRBV27 with TRBJ2-1, with D possibly matching TRBD2 (6 bases). The CDR3 covers 12 residues. The germline V gene has CDR1 MNHEY and CDR2 SMNVEV (reference sequence). The CDR3 bases are TGTGCCAGCACCGGGGGATACAATGAGCAGTCCTTC. It codes for CASTGGYNEQSF.

There are a few counts of this clonotype. The chain carries TRBV5-1 and TRBJ2-7, with a possible D match to TRBD2 (6 bases). The V and J ends lost 0 bases and 4 bases respectively, with 14 bases between them. This CDR3 is built from 15 residues. Germline assignment: CDR1 SGHRS and CDR2 YFSETQ. The CDR3 DNA is TGCGCCAGCAGCTTGGGACTAGGAGGGGTTTACGAGCAGTACTTC. This sequence encodes CASSLGLGGVYEQYF.

This clonotype was observed a few times. The gene calls are TRBV11-2 and TRBJ2-7; D gene ambiguous. Per germline, CDR1 SGHAT and CDR2 FQNNGV. The CDR3 is 12 residues long. Trimming took off 1 base at V and 6 bases at J, with 7 bases between the two ends. This chain's CDR3 is CASSLAGLEQYF. CDR3 nucleotide sequence: TGTGCCAGCAGCTTAGCCGGGCTCGAGCAGTACTTC. The full variable domain, with the rest looked up from reference TRBV11-2 and TRBJ2-7, is EAGVAQSPRYKIIEKRQSVAFWCNPISGHATLYWYQQILGQGPKLLIQFQNNGVVDDSQLPKDRFSAERLKGVDSTLKIQPAKLEDSAVYLCASSLAGLEQYFGPGTRLTVT.

There are a few counts of this clonotype. The chain has TRBV20-1 and TRBJ1-1, with TRBD1 matching over 7 bases. With V trimmed by 3 bases and J by 1 base, 8 bases remained unmatched. This CDR3 has 15 residues. Germline V gives CDR1 DFQATT, CDR2 SNEGSKA (reference sequence). The CDR3 DNA is TGCAGTGCTAGGGAAGCGGGACAGCCGAACACTGAAGCTTTCTTT. Residues: CSAREAGQPNTEAFF.

Ten or more counts support this clonotype. The rearrangement uses TRBV7-6 and TRBJ2-7; 9 bases align to TRBD1. The CDR3 runs to 14 residues. The germline CDR1 and CDR2 sequences are SGHVS and FNYEAQ. Unmatched junction bases numbered 6, after V lost 5 bases and J lost 4 bases. The CDR3 spells CASSTPGQGYEQYF. Here the CDR3 DNA reads TGTGCCAGCAGCACCCCGGGACAGGGTTACGAGCAGTACTTC.

This clonotype showed up just a few times. V and J are TRBV7-2 and TRBJ2-3; D is unclear. Germline V gene lookup returns CDR1 SGHTA and CDR2 FQGNSA. V lost 5 bases to trimming and J lost 5 bases, with 23 bases between them. There are 17 residues in the CDR3. The DNA of the CDR3 is TGTGCCAGCAGCCCACGCCCTACCTACCTCTACGGAGATACGCAGTATTTT. Protein sequence: CASSPRPTYLYGDTQYF.

V gene TRBV29-1 combines with J gene TRBJ1-1; D gene unclear. Germline V gene sequence: CDR1 SQVTM, CDR2 ANQGSEA. V lost 6 bases and J 0 bases, leaving 11 bases between the germline ends. The CDR3 consists of 13 residues. The CDR3: CSVSLGMNTEAFF. The CDR3 DNA is TGCAGCGTCTCCTTAGGGATGAACACTGAAGCTTTCTTT.

In its sample, this clonotype was seen a few times. This chain uses TRBV5-1 with TRBJ2-3; TRBD2 might be the D (5 bases). From germline, CDR1 is SGHRS and CDR2 YFSETQ. The CDR3 is 16 residues long. V gave up 4 bases and J gave up 2 bases, with 17 bases separating them. The CDR3 is CASSPERVRITDTQYF. The CDR3 DNA follows: TGCGCCAGCAGCCCGGAGAGGGTCCGGATCACAGATACGCAGTATTTT.

This clonotype was found many times. The V gene is TRBV7-9, the J gene TRBJ2-4; 9 bases align to TRBD2. The CDR3 runs 16 residues. The ends lost 5 bases at V and 0 bases at J; junction bases unmatched: 5. Germline CDR1 SEHNR, CDR2 FQNEAQ (reference sequence). CDR3 nucleotide sequence: TGTGCCAGCAGCGCGACTAGCGGTCTAGCCAAAAACATTCAGTACTTC. Translating it yields CASSATSGLAKNIQYF.

In this sample, this clonotype turned up a few times. V gene TRBV5-1 combines with J gene TRBJ1-5, with a possible D match to TRBD1 (5 bases). CDR1 and CDR2 from the germline V gene are SGHRS and YFSETQ. The V end was cut by 4 bases, the J end by 4 bases, with 15 bases between. CDR3 length: 15 amino acids. The CDR3 nucleotides read TGCGCCAGCAGCCCCGGAGTGAGGGGAAATCAGCCCCAGCATTTT. It is translated as CASSPGVRGNQPQHF.

This clonotype was recorded a few times. The chain has TRBV20-1 and TRBJ2-7; perhaps TRBD1 as D (5 bases). The germline gives CDR1 DFQATT, CDR2 SNEGSKA (reference sequence). The CDR3 is 16 amino acids. The V end lost 2 bases, the J end lost 0 bases, and 17 bases lay between the germline ends. The CDR3 region is CSARPALTAYSYEQYF. Here the CDR3 DNA reads TGCAGTGCTAGACCGGCCCTGACAGCCTACTCCTACGAGCAGTACTTC.

This sequence joins TRBV20-1 and TRBJ2-7; 11 bases match TRBD1. With 8 bases clipped from V and 7 bases from J, the junction kept 10 bases outside the gene matches. Looked up from germline, CDR1 is DFQATT and CDR2 is SNEGSKA (reference sequence). The CDR3 extends over 13 amino acids. The CDR3 sequence: CSTYSGQGVEQYF. The CDR3, as DNA: TGCAGTACATACTCGGGACAGGGGGTAGAGCAGTACTTC.

The chain has TRBV2 and TRBJ2-7; maybe TRBD1 (6 bases). CDR1 SNHLY and CDR2 FYNNEI come from the germline V gene. V was cut by 5 bases and J by 2 bases, with 13 bases left in between. CDR3 length: 14 amino acids. In DNA form, the CDR3 reads TGTGCCAGCAGTACACAGGGAGCCCCCTACGAGCAGTACGTC. As protein: CASSTQGAPYEQYV.